What follows are 21 T cell receptor beta chains derived from one specimen sequenced in a study of blood T cell repertoires in COVID-19. Data came from immunoSEQ multiplex PCR; TCRdb stores just in-frame clones and leaves some out. The sample has 85,000 to 90,000 clones, 85% to 90% seen once. Sequenced material: peripheral blood. The receptor source for this set is a human donor in a cohort sampled during active COVID-19.

The rearrangement links TRBV18 to TRBJ2-1; D not certain. V shed 2 bases and J shed 8 bases, with 10 bases lying between them. The CDR3 is 13 amino acids. The germline V gene encodes CDR1 KGHSH and CDR2 LQKENI. The CDR3 region is CASSPTRMDEQFF. In nucleotides, the CDR3 is TGTGCCAGCTCACCAACAAGAATGGATGAGCAGTTCTTC.

This chain connects TRBV3-1 (or the pseudogene TRBV3-2) to TRBJ2-2; 9 bases agree with TRBD2. Germline loops: CDR1 LGHDT, CDR2 YNNKEL (reference sequence). V lost 4 bases and J lost 0; bases outside the gene matches: 6. CDR3 length: 17 residues. CDR3 sequence reads: CASSPGVAGANTGELFF. The CDR3 coding sequence is TGTGCCAGCAGCCCCGGGGTAGCGGGGGCGAACACCGGGGAGCTGTTTTTT.

This chain connects TRBV6-6 to TRBJ2-1, with 14 bases that match TRBD2. This CDR3 contains 15 residues. Germline CDR1 and CDR2: MNHNY and SVGAGI (reference sequence). V dropped 4 bases and J dropped 8; count of bases not matched to a gene: 4. CDR3 bases: TGTGCCAGCAGTTTTGGGACTAGCGGGAGAGATGAGCAGTTCTTC. This encodes CASSFGTSGRDEQFF.

The genes are TRBV12-3 or TRBV12-4 and TRBJ2-1, with D perhaps TRBD2 (6 bases). This CDR3 spans 13 amino acids. V gave up 6 bases and J gave up 7 bases, with 13 bases separating them. CDR3: CASSPGTSNEQFF. The CDR3, as DNA: TGTGCCAGCAGCCCCGGGACTTCAAATGAGCAGTTCTTC.

This chain links TRBV18 with TRBJ1-1; D is unclear. Germline V CDR1 and CDR2: KGHSH, LQKENI. The CDR3 totals 13 residues. V lost 3 bases and J 3 bases, leaving 8 bases between the germline ends. The DNA for the CDR3 is TGTGCCAGCTCACCCCTATCGGACACTGAAGCTTTCTTT. It codes for CASSPLSDTEAFF. Combining the CDR3 with reference TRBV18 and TRBJ1-1 gives the whole variable domain NAGVMQNPRHLVRRRGQEARLRCSPMKGHSHVYWYRQLPEEGLKFMVYLQKENIIDESGMPKERFSAEFPKEGPSILRIQQVVRGDSAAYFCASSPLSDTEAFFGQGTRLTVV.

This clone is a singleton in its sample. This chain joins TRBV12-3 or TRBV12-4 and TRBJ2-3; possibly TRBD2 for D (5 bases). V was shortened by 2 bases and J by 7 bases, with 10 bases between the two germline ends. The CDR3 runs 13 residues. The CDR3 DNA reads TGTGCCAGCAGTTTACAACGAGGGAATACGCAGTATTTT. Translating gives CASSLQRGNTQYF.

This clone appeared a single time. The chain uses TRBV18 and TRBJ2-1, with TRBD2 matching 14 bases. In germline, CDR1 is KGHSH, CDR2 LQKENI. V lost 3 bases and J lost 8; bases outside the gene matches: 3. The CDR3 is 15 amino acids. The CDR3 coding sequence is TGTGCCAGCTCACCGGGACTAGCGGGAGCTGATGAGCAGTTCTTC. This sequence encodes CASSPGLAGADEQFF.

To note about this clone: Other DNA sequences within the sample encode an identical CDR3. V gene TRBV5-1 combines with J gene TRBJ2-7, with D perhaps matching TRBD1 (6 bases). The CDR3 runs 14 residues. Trimming pared 4 bases from V and 5 bases from J, leaving 16 bases between. In germline, CDR1 is SGHRS, CDR2 YFSETQ. The CDR3 nucleotides are TGCGCCAGCAGCACCGGACAGCCCGCCGACGAGCAGTACTTC. Protein product: CASSTGQPADEQYF.

J is TRBJ2-4 and V is TRBV10-3, with TRBD1 matching 8 bases. Per the germline V gene, CDR1 is ENHRY and CDR2 is SYGVKD. V trimming: 0 bases; J trimming: 0 bases; junction bases outside the gene matches: 1. The CDR3 totals 16 residues. CDR3 amino acids: CAISESTGVAKNIQYF. The CDR3 region has the DNA TGTGCCATCAGTGAGTCGACAGGGGTAGCCAAAAACATTCAGTACTTC.

V gene TRBV2 combines with J gene TRBJ2-5; TRBD2 might be the D (6 bases). Trimming removed 4 bases from V and 3 bases from J, with 6 bases in between. Per germline, CDR1 SNHLY and CDR2 FYNNEI. The CDR3 is 12 residues long. The CDR3 DNA reads as TGTGCCAGCAGTGGGGGGGAAGAGACCCAGTACTTC. Translated: CASSGGEETQYF.

J is TRBJ2-1 and V is TRBV6-5; 7 nucleotides line up with TRBD2. V lost 0 bases, J lost 5 bases, and 7 bases stayed unmatched. Germline loops: CDR1 MNHEY, CDR2 SVGAGI. The CDR3 sequence is 16 residues long. DNA for the CDR3: TGTGCCAGCAGTTACTCTCGCAGCGGGGTCAACAATGAGCAGTTCTTC. It specifies CASSYSRSGVNNEQFF.

This chain connects TRBV14 to TRBJ2-5; the D gene is possibly TRBD1 (6 bases). Germline V gives CDR1 SGHDN, CDR2 FVKESK. V was shortened by 3 bases and J by 3 bases, with 17 bases between the two germline ends. The CDR3 runs 16 residues. The CDR3 DNA follows: TGTGCCAGCAGCCACCCCAAGCTCACAGGGAAAGAGACCCAGTACTTC. Encoded protein: CASSHPKLTGKETQYF.

The chain carries TRBV7-2 and TRBJ2-1, with no clear D. The CDR3 totals 13 residues. With 1 base removed from V and 9 bases from J, the gap between germline ends came to 10 bases. Germline assignment: CDR1 SGHTA and CDR2 FQGNSA. The CDR3 DNA follows: TGTGCCAGCAGCTTAGGTCCGGAGCGTGAGCAGTTCTTC. Translation: CASSLGPEREQFF.

The V call is TRBV28, the J call TRBJ1-2; TRBD1 matches at 9 bases. V dropped 6 bases and J dropped 4; count of bases not matched to a gene: 6. The CDR3 totals 14 residues. Germline V gene data show CDR1 as MDHEN and CDR2 as SYDVKM. DNA for the CDR3: TGTGCCAGCAGGTCGACAGGGGGAGTCTATGGCTACACCTTC. Protein sequence: CASRSTGGVYGYTF.

This clone was seen only a few times. V is TRBV7-9 and J is TRBJ1-6, with D perhaps TRBD1 (6 bases). The CDR3 spans 12 residues. Germline lookup yields CDR1 SEHNR and CDR2 FQNEAQ (reference sequence). V was shortened by 11 bases and J by 12 bases, with 17 bases between the two germline ends. The CDR3 coding sequence is TGTGCCCCCTGGGACATAAATGGACCCCTCCACTTT. It codes for CAPWDINGPLHF.

This sequence joins TRBV6-4 and TRBJ1-5; TRBD1 is a possible D gene (5 bases). Trimming stripped 1 base from V and 6 bases from J, with 10 bases between. The CDR3 runs 14 residues. Germline CDR1 MRHNA, CDR2 SNTAGT. CDR3 region: CASSDFRVPQPQHF. CDR3 bases: TGTGCCAGCAGTGACTTCAGGGTCCCTCAGCCCCAGCATTTT.

The rearrangement links TRBV5-1 to TRBJ2-2; TRBD2 aligns across 8 bases. V lost 4 bases and J lost 4; bases outside the gene matches: 9. The CDR3 has 16 residues. Germline loops: CDR1 SGHRS, CDR2 YFSETQ. The CDR3 sequence: CASSPSVAGTTGELFF. In DNA form, the CDR3 reads TGCGCCAGCAGCCCTAGCGTAGCGGGAACCACCGGGGAGCTGTTTTTT. Full variable domain (rest looked up from reference TRBV5-1 and TRBJ2-2): KAGVTQTPRYLIKTRGQQVTLSCSPISGHRSVSWYQQTPGQGLQFLFEYFSETQRNKGNFPGRFSGRQFSNSRSEMNVSTLELGDSALYLCASSPSVAGTTGELFFGEGSRLTVL.

V gene TRBV9 combines with J gene TRBJ1-6; the D gene is possibly TRBD1 (5 bases). Trimming stripped 0 bases from V and 8 bases from J, with 12 bases between. This CDR3 spans 15 amino acids. CDR1 and CDR2 (germline): SGDLS, YYNGEE. This CDR3 is CASSVAGGEDSPLHF. CDR3 DNA sequence: TGTGCCAGCAGCGTAGCTGGAGGGGAAGATTCACCCCTCCACTTT.

This clone was seen at least ten times. This rearrangement joins TRBV19 to TRBJ2-2; 12 bases map to TRBD2. The CDR3 consists of 19 residues. Germline V gene lookup returns CDR1 LNHDA and CDR2 SQIVND (reference sequence). The trim removed 0 bases at V and 6 bases at J, leaving 11 bases unmatched. CDR3: CASSIDKTSGSDPAGELFF. In nucleotides, the CDR3 is TGTGCCAGTAGTATAGATAAGACTAGCGGGAGTGACCCGGCCGGGGAGCTGTTTTTT.

As for this clone: At one end the junction does not follow the germline gene, possibly because of a read error. The chain joins TRBV6-5 to TRBJ2-7, with a weak D call TRBD2 (7 bases). CDR3 length: 16 residues. Germline V lookup: CDR1 MNHEY, CDR2 SVGAGI. The CDR3 sequence: CAGSYSAGAKSYEQYF. The CDR3 nucleotides are TGTGCCGGCAGTTACTCGGCGGGGGCTAAATCCTACGAGCAGTACTTC.

The genes are TRBV5-1 and TRBJ2-1, with 8 bases matching TRBD2. This CDR3 region has 19 residues. V trimming: 4 bases; J trimming: 7 bases; junction bases outside the gene matches: 22. Germline CDR1 and CDR2: SGHRS and YFSETQ. CDR3 sequence reads: CASSLEGPAGARSENEQFF. The CDR3 DNA follows: TGCGCCAGCAGCCTAGAAGGTCCAGCGGGAGCCAGGTCGGAAAATGAGCAGTTCTTC.